Following are 21 T cell receptor beta chains from one sample sequenced in a study of cytomegalovirus exposure and HLA in healthy donors. Clones were read by immunoSEQ multiplex PCR, and TCRdb kept only the in-frame ones, dropping some. Here the sample spans 55,000 to 65,000 clones, approximately 90% being singletons. Sequenced input: PBMCs. These receptors originate from a man younger than 35 in good health and CMV-seronegative.

The chain links TRBV4-3 to TRBJ2-3; perhaps TRBD1 as D (5 bases). Trimming stripped 2 bases from V and 2 bases from J, with 14 bases between. The germline gives CDR1 LGHNA, CDR2 YSLEER. This CDR3 contains 16 residues. The chain's CDR3 is CASSQTTAISTDTQYF. CDR3 nucleotide sequence: TGCGCCAGCAGCCAAACGACAGCTATTTCCACAGATACGCAGTATTTT.

The chain is built from TRBV19 and TRBJ2-1; no firm D call. Germline V lookup: CDR1 LNHDA, CDR2 SQIVND (reference sequence). The CDR3 runs to 13 residues. V was clipped by 7 bases and J by 4 bases, with 11 bases between them. Here the CDR3 DNA reads TGTGCCAGTAAGGCGGTCCCATACAATGAGCAGTTCTTC. Encoded protein: CASKAVPYNEQFF. Full variable domain (outside the CDR3, taken from reference TRBV19 and TRBJ2-1): DGGITQSPKYLFRKEGQNVTLSCEQNLNHDAMYWYRQDPGQGLRLIYYSQIVNDFQKGDIAEGYSVSREKKESFPLTVTSAQKNPTAFYLCASKAVPYNEQFFGPGTRLTVL.

This clone appeared a single time. The rearrangement uses TRBV14 and TRBJ2-7; 11 bases match TRBD2. This CDR3 spans 16 amino acids. Losses at the gene ends were 3 bases for V and 2 bases for J; bases not matched to a gene: 6. CDR1 and CDR2 (germline): SGHDN, FVKESK. CDR3 in DNA: TGTGCCAGCAGCCACCGACTGGGACTAGCGGCCTACGAGCAGTACTTC. As protein: CASSHRLGLAAYEQYF.

The chain has TRBV28 and TRBJ1-2, with TRBD1 matching over 7 bases. Germline assignment: CDR1 MDHEN and CDR2 SYDVKM. This CDR3 comprises 14 residues. The ends lost 4 bases at V and 7 bases at J; junction bases unmatched: 9. CDR3 DNA: TGTGCCAGCAGTTCCCACGACAGGGTAGTTGGCTACACCTTC. Its protein product is CASSSHDRVVGYTF.

The chain uses TRBV11-2 and TRBJ2-3; TRBD1 agrees at 7 bases. Germline CDR1 SGHAT, CDR2 FQNNGV. The trim removed 6 bases at V and 1 base at J, leaving 10 bases unmatched. The CDR3 contains 16 residues. The CDR3 DNA reads TGTGCCAGCAGTCAGAACAGGGGAGCGGGCACAGATACGCAGTATTTT. Protein: CASSQNRGAGTDTQYF.

The chain is built from TRBV7-9 and TRBJ2-1; perhaps TRBD2 as D (5 bases). Per the germline V gene, CDR1 is SEHNR and CDR2 is FQNEAQ (reference sequence). The V and J ends lost 5 bases and 0 bases respectively, with 8 bases between them. The CDR3 has 14 amino acids. CDR3 loop: CASSTGLSYNEQFF. The CDR3 DNA follows: TGTGCCAGCAGCACCGGACTCTCCTACAATGAGCAGTTCTTC.

This chain uses TRBV9 with TRBJ2-2, with D possibly being TRBD1 (6 bases). V was clipped by 2 bases and J by 6 bases, with 8 bases between them. This CDR3 comprises 13 residues. Per the germline V gene, CDR1 is SGDLS and CDR2 is YYNGEE. The CDR3 is CASSVWGPGELFF. The CDR3 region has the DNA TGTGCCAGCAGCGTGTGGGGGCCCGGGGAGCTGTTTTTT.

CDR3 in DNA: TGTGCCAGCAGGAACCCACCCGACTCTCTCAATGAGCAGTTCTTC. The encoded protein is CASRNPPDSLNEQFF. The chain joins TRBV6-5 to TRBJ2-1; D ambiguous. The CDR3 runs 15 residues. Looked up from germline, CDR1 is MNHEY and CDR2 is SVGAGI. V shed 6 bases and J shed 6 bases, with 18 bases lying between them.

The chain is built from TRBV7-6 and TRBJ2-7, with 7 bases identical to TRBD2. J was trimmed by 1 base and V by 0 bases; bases with no gene match: 9. This CDR3 is built from 17 residues. Germline CDR1 reads SGHVS; CDR2 reads FNYEAQ. CDR3 sequence reads: CASSLAVSSGTSYEQYF. In DNA, the CDR3 is TGTGCCAGCAGCTTAGCGGTGTCTAGCGGAACATCCTACGAGCAGTACTTC.

The gene calls are TRBV11-2 and TRBJ2-3, with D perhaps TRBD2 (7 bases). Germline values: CDR1 SGHAT, CDR2 FQNNGV. V dropped 10 bases and J dropped 7 bases, with 24 bases sitting between them. There are 15 residues in the CDR3. CDR3 nucleotide sequence: TGTGCCACGAGGGGGGGCGCCTCATCTTCCAATACGCAGTATTTT. Its translation is CATRGGASSSNTQYF.

This chain connects TRBV28 to TRBJ2-2; D gene ambiguous. This CDR3 contains 14 residues. With 8 bases removed from V and 2 bases from J, the gap between germline ends came to 12 bases. Per germline, CDR1 MDHEN and CDR2 SYDVKM. The CDR3 DNA sequence: TGTGCCAGCCACTTCACGCTAAACACCGGGGAGCTGTTTTTT. Its protein is CASHFTLNTGELFF.

The chain links TRBV27 to TRBJ2-4; TRBD1 matches at 7 bases. With 5 bases clipped from V and 1 base from J, the junction kept 8 bases outside the gene matches. The CDR3 has 16 residues. Germline lookup yields CDR1 MNHEY and CDR2 SMNVEV (reference sequence). CDR3 bases: TGTGCCAGCAGTCTCTGGTCGACAGGGGCCAAAAACATTCAGTACTTC. It yields the protein CASSLWSTGAKNIQYF.

The V and J genes are TRBV13 and TRBJ2-3; TRBD1 might be the D (6 bases). V was shortened by 5 bases and J by 4 bases, with 13 bases between the two germline ends. CDR3 length: 14 residues. The germline CDR1 and CDR2 sequences are PRHDT and FYEKMQ (reference sequence). The CDR3 protein is CASSVYREADTQYF. The CDR3 bases are TGTGCCAGCAGCGTCTACAGGGAAGCAGATACGCAGTATTTT.

In this sample, this clone turned up once. The chain couples TRBV27 to TRBJ2-7; 11 nucleotides align to TRBD1. This CDR3 comprises 17 residues. V lost 6 bases and J lost 5; bases outside the gene matches: 15. Germline CDR1 and CDR2: MNHEY and SMNVEV (reference sequence). As DNA, the CDR3 is TGTGCCAGCAGCTCGGACAGGGGGCCATTTAAGCTCGACGAGCAGTACTTC. Translated: CASSSDRGPFKLDEQYF.

In its sample, this clone was seen once. The rearrangement joins TRBV18 to TRBJ2-5; a possible D gene is TRBD2 (5 bases). CDR3 size: 13 residues. Germline CDR1 reads KGHSH; CDR2 reads LQKENI. V lost 3 bases to trimming and J lost 3 bases, with 8 bases between them. The CDR3 reads CASSPRREETQYF. The CDR3 DNA reads as TGTGCCAGCTCACCCAGGCGGGAAGAGACCCAGTACTTC.

V is TRBV29-1 and J is TRBJ1-3; unclear D gene. Between the trimmed V and J ends, which lost 4 bases and 0 bases, there was a span of 7 bases. Germline assignment: CDR1 SQVTM and CDR2 ANQGSEA. This CDR3 region has 13 residues. The CDR3 bases are TGCAGCGTTGGGGCGAGCTCTGGAAACACCATATATTTT. Protein: CSVGASSGNTIYF. The entire variable domain, with the rest obtained from reference TRBV29-1 and TRBJ1-3, is as follows: SAVISQKPSRDICQRGTSLTIQCQVDSQVTMMFWYRQQPGQSLTLIATANQGSEATYESGFVIDKFPISRPNLTFSTLTVSNMSPEDSSIYLCSVGASSGNTIYFGEGSWLTVV.

This sequence joins TRBV7-3 and TRBJ2-3, with 9 nucleotides matching TRBD1. The ends lost 6 bases at V and 4 bases at J; junction bases unmatched: 11. This CDR3 contains 16 residues. The germline gives CDR1 SGHTA, CDR2 FQGTGA. This chain's CDR3 is CASRLQAGQGPDTQYF. In DNA, the CDR3 is TGTGCCAGCAGATTACAAGCGGGACAGGGTCCAGATACGCAGTATTTT. Full variable domain (outside the CDR3, taken from reference TRBV7-3 and TRBJ2-3): GAGVSQTPSNKVTEKGKYVELRCDPISGHTALYWYRQSLGQGPEFLIYFQGTGAADDSGLPNDRFFAVRPEGSVSTLKIQRTERGDSAVYLCASRLQAGQGPDTQYFGPGTRLTVL.

This clone was picked up one time. This sequence joins TRBV19 and TRBJ2-7, with D possibly matching TRBD1 (5 bases). CDR1 LNHDA and CDR2 SQIVND come from the germline V gene (reference sequence). The V end was cut by 4 bases, the J end by 2 bases, with 9 bases between. The CDR3 consists of 13 residues. CDR3 loop: CASSTAGPYEQYF. The CDR3 nucleotides read TGTGCCAGTAGTACTGCAGGGCCCTACGAGCAGTACTTC. Drawing the rest from reference TRBV19 and TRBJ2-7, the complete variable domain is DGGITQSPKYLFRKEGQNVTLSCEQNLNHDAMYWYRQDPGQGLRLIYYSQIVNDFQKGDIAEGYSVSREKKESFPLTVTSAQKNPTAFYLCASSTAGPYEQYFGPGTRLTVT.

This rearrangement joins TRBV7-2 to TRBJ2-5; 13 bases are shared with TRBD2. From germline, CDR1 is SGHTA and CDR2 FQGNSA. The CDR3 spans 16 residues. Germline trimming cut 4 bases from V and 4 bases from J; bases unmatched to any gene: 6. In nucleotides, the CDR3 is TGTGCCAGCAGCTCACCGGGACTAGCGGGGCGAGAGACCCAGTACTTC. Translation gives CASSSPGLAGRETQYF.

The chain employs TRBV5-1 and TRBJ1-2, with TRBD1 as a possible D gene (5 bases). In germline, CDR1 is SGHRS, CDR2 YFSETQ. Trimming pared 0 bases from V and 6 bases from J, leaving 12 bases between. The CDR3 runs 14 residues. CDR3 bases: TGCGCCAGCAGCTTGGCCGGGGGAACCGATGGCTACACCTTC. Its translation is CASSLAGGTDGYTF.

The rearrangement uses TRBV28 and TRBJ1-1; weak D call: TRBD1 (5 bases). The length of the CDR3 is 17 residues. Trimming took 1 base from V and 4 from J, leaving 19 bases between them. In germline, CDR1 is MDHEN, CDR2 SYDVKM. The CDR3 DNA reads TGTGCCAGCAGTTTATTCGGGCAGGGAAGGACGGGCACTGAAGCTTTCTTT. Translated: CASSLFGQGRTGTEAFF.